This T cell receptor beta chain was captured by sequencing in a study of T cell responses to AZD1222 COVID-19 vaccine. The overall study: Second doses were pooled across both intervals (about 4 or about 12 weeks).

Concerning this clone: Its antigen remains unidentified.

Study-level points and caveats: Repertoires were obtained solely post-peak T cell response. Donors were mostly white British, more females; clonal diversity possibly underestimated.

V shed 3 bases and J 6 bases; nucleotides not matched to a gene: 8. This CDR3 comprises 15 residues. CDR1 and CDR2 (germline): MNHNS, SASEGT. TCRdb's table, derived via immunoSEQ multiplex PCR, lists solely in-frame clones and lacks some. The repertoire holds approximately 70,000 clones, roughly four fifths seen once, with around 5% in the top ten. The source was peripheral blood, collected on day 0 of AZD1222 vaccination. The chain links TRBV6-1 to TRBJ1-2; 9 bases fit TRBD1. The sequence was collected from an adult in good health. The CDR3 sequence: CASSEWGQGTNGYTF. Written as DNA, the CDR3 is TGTGCCAGCAGTGAGTGGGGACAGGGTACCAATGGCTACACCTTC.